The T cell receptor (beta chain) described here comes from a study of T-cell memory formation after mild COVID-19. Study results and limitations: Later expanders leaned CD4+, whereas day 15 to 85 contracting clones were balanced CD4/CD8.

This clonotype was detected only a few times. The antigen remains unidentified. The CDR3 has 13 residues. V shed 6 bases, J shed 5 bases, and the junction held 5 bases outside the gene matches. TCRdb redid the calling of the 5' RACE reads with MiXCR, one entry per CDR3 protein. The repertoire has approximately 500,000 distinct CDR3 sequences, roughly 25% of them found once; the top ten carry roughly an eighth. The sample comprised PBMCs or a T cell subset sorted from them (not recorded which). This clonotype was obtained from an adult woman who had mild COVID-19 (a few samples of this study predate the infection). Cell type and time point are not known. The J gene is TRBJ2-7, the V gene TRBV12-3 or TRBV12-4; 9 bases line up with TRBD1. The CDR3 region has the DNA TGTGCCAGCAGATCGGACAGGGGAAACGAGCAGTACTTC. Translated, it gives CASRSDRGNEQYF.